The 2 T cell receptor beta chains below were found in one sample sequenced in a study of a mutant IDH1 vaccine in newly diagnosed glioma. These TCRs are of unknown antigen specificity. The repertoire was sequenced with immunoSEQ multiplex PCR; TCRdb's copy has only in-frame clones and lacks some. The profile shows under 70,000 clones, over 75% of them singletons. Time point: week 23, last vaccination. A 20-mer mutant IDH1 peptide at 300 ug was injected subcutaneously with topical imiquimod. This specimen was PBMCs, taken from a glioma patient whose treatment included an IDH1 peptide vaccine. The receptors were sampled from a man aged 18 to 29 with glioma.

This clone was seen once. V and J are TRBV7-2 and TRBJ2-2; D uncertain. This CDR3 region has 13 residues. The V gene's germline CDR1 is SGHTA and CDR2 FQGNSA. Trimming pared 1 base from V and 10 bases from J, leaving 10 bases between. Here the CDR3 reads CASSLEGSPELFF. CDR3 nucleotides: TGTGCCAGCAGCTTAGAGGGCTCGCCGGAGCTGTTTTTT.

The chain combines TRBV10-3 with TRBJ2-5, with unresolved D. CDR3 length equals 12 residues. The germline gives CDR1 ENHRY, CDR2 SYGVKD. With 5 bases removed from V and 4 bases from J, the gap between germline ends came to 8 bases. CDR3 residues: CAISNNGETQYF. The CDR3 region has the DNA TGTGCCATCAGTAACAACGGAGAGACCCAGTACTTC.